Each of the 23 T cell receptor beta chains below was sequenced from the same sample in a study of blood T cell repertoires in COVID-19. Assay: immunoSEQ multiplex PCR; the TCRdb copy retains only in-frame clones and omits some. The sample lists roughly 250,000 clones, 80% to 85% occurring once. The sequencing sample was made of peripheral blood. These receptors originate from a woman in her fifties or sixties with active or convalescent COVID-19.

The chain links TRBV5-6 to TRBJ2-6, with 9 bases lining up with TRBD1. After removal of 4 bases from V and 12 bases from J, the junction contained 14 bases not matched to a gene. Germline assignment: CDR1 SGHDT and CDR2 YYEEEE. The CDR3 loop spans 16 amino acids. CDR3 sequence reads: CASSPPRQGVGVVLTF. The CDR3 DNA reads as TGTGCCAGCAGCCCGCCCCGACAGGGGGTGGGGGTCGTCCTGACTTTC.

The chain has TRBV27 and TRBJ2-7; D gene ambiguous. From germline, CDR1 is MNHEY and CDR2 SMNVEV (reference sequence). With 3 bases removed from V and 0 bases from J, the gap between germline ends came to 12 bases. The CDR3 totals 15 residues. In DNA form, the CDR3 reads TGTGCCAGCAGTTTTGCGGCATCCAGCTCCTACGAGCAGTACTTC. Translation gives CASSFAASSSYEQYF.

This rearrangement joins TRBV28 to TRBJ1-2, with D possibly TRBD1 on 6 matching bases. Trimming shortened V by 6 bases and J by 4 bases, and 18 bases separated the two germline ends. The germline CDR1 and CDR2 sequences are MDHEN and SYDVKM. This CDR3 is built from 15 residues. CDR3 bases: TGTGCCAGCAGGGCCACCGGGACACGCGTCTATGGCTACACCTTC. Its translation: CASRATGTRVYGYTF.

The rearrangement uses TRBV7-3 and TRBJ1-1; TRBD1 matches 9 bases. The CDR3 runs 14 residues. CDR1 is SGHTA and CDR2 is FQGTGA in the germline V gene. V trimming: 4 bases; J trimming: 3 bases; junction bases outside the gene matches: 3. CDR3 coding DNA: TGTGCCAGCAGCTCGGGACAGGGAGACACTGAAGCTTTCTTT. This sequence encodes CASSSGQGDTEAFF.

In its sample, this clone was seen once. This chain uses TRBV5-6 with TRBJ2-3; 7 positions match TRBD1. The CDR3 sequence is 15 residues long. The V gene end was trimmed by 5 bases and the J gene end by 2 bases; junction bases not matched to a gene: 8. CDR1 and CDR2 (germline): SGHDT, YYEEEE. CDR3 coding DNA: TGTGCCAGCAGTTCCCCGGGACAGAACACAGATACGCAGTATTTT. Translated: CASSSPGQNTDTQYF.

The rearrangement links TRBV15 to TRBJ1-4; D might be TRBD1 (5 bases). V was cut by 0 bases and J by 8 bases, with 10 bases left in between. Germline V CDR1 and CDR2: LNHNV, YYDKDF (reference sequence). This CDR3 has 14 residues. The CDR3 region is CATSRETAGEKLFF. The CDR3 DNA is TGTGCCACCAGCAGAGAAACCGCAGGGGAAAAACTGTTTTTT.

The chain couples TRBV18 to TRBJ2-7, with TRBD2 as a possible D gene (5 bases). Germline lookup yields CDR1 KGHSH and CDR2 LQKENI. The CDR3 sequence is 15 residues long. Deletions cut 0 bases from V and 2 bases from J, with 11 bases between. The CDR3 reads CASSPPVRVPYEQYF. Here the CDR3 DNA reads TGTGCCAGCTCACCACCGGTGAGGGTCCCCTACGAGCAGTACTTC.

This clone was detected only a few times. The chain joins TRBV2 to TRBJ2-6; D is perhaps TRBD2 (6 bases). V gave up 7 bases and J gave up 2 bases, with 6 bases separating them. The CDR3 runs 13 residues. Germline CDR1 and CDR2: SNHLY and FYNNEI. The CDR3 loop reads CASTGAGANVLTF. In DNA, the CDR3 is TGTGCCAGCACGGGGGCTGGGGCCAACGTCCTGACTTTC.

The CDR3 DNA sequence: TGTGCCAGCAGTGAATATGCGGCTACCTATGGCTACACCTTC. Amino acids: CASSEYAATYGYTF. This chain joins TRBV2 and TRBJ1-2; D remains ambiguous. The CDR3 contains 14 residues. Germline loops: CDR1 SNHLY, CDR2 FYNNEI. V lost 2 bases to trimming and J lost 4 bases, with 11 bases between them.

The CDR3 nucleotides are TGTGCCAGCAGCTGCACCGCCGGGACAGGAATGGGGATGGGCTATGGCTACACCTTC. Protein: CASSCTAGTGMGMGYGYTF. The chain has TRBV11-3 and TRBJ1-2; TRBD1 agrees at 8 bases. The CDR3 is 19 amino acids. J gave up 4 bases and V 4 bases, and 20 bases lay outside the gene matches. Germline V gene lookup returns CDR1 SGHNT and CDR2 YENEEA.

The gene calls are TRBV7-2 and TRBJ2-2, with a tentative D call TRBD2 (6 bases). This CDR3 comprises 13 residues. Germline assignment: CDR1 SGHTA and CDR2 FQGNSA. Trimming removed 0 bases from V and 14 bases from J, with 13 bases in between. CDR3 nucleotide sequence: TGTGCCAGCAGCTTAGCCGGGAGTGGGGGACTGTTTTTT. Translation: CASSLAGSGGLFF. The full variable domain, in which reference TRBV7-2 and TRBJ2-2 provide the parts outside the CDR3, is GAGVSQSPSNKVTEKGKDVELRCDPISGHTALYWYRQSLGQGLEFLIYFQGNSAPDKSGLPSDRFSAERTGGSVSTLTIQRTQQEDSAVYLCASSLAGSGGLFFGEGSRLTVL.

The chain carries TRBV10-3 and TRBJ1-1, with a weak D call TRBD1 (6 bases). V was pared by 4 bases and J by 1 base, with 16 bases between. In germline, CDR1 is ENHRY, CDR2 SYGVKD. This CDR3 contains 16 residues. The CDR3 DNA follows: TGTGCCATCAGTGGGAGAGAGGGGGAAGCGAACACTGAAGCTTTCTTT. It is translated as CAISGREGEANTEAFF.

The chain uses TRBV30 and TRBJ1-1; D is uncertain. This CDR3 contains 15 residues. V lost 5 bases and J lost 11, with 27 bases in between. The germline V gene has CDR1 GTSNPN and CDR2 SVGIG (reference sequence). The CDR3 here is CAWDDLGGRNTKAFF. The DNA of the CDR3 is TGTGCCTGGGACGATCTGGGAGGGAGGAACACCAAGGCTTTCTTT.

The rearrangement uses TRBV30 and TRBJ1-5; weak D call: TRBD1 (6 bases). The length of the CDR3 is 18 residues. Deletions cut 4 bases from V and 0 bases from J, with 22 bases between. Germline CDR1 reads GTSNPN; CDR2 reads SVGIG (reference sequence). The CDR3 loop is CAWTLGDNDRYSNQPQHF. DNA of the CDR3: TGTGCCTGGACTTTAGGGGACAACGATCGTTATAGCAATCAGCCCCAGCATTTT.

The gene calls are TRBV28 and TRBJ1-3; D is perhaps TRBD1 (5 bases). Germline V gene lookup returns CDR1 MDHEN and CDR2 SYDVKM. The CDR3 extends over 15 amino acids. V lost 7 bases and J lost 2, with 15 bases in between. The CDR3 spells CASTMIRGAGNTIYF. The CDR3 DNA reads TGTGCCAGCACGATGATCCGGGGGGCTGGAAACACCATATATTTT. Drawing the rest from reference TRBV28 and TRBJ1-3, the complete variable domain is DVKVTQSSRYLVKRTGEKVFLECVQDMDHENMFWYRQDPGLGLRLIYFSYDVKMKEKGDIPEGYSVSREKKERFSLILESASTNQTSMYLCASTMIRGAGNTIYFGEGSWLTVV.

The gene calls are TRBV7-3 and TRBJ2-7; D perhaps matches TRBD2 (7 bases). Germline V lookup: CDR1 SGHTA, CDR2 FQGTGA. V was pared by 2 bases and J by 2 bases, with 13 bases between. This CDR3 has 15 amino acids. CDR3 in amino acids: CASSLVAGATYEQYF. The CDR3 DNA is TGTGCCAGCAGCTTAGTGGCGGGGGCCACCTACGAGCAGTACTTC.

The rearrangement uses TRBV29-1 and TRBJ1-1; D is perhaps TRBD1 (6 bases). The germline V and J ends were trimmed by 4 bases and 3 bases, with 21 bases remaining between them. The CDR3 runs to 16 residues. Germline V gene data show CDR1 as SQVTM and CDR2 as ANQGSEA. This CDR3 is CSVGSRGQIRDTEAFF. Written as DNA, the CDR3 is TGCAGCGTTGGAAGTCGGGGACAAATAAGGGACACTGAAGCTTTCTTT.

CDR3: CASSFRTSGRTNTGELFF. The CDR3, as DNA: TGTGCCAGCAGCTTCAGGACTAGCGGGCGCACGAACACCGGGGAGCTGTTTTTT. The chain employs TRBV7-8 and TRBJ2-2, with 11 bases lining up with TRBD2. This CDR3 is built from 18 residues. The junction had 6 bases not matched to a gene; V was cut back by 3 bases and J by 0 bases. The germline V gene encodes CDR1 SGHVS and CDR2 FQNEAQ.

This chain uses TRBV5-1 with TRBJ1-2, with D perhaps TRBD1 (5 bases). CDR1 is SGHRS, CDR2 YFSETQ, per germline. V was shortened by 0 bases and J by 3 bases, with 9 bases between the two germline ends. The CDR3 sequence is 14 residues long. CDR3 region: CASSLEPGHYGYTF. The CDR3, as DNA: TGCGCCAGCAGCTTGGAACCAGGGCACTATGGCTACACCTTC.

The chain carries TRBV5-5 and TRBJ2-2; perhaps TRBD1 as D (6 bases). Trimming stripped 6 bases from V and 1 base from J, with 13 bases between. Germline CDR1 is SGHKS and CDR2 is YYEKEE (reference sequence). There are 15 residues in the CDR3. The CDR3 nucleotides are TGTGCCAGCATCAGGACAGCCTTGAACACCGGGGAGCTGTTTTTT. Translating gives CASIRTALNTGELFF.

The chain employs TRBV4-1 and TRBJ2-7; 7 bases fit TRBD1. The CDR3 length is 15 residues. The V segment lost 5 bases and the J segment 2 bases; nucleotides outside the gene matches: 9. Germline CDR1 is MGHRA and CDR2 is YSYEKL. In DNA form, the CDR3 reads TGCGCCAGCAGCGATCCACAGGGGAACACCTACGAGCAGTACTTC. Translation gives CASSDPQGNTYEQYF.

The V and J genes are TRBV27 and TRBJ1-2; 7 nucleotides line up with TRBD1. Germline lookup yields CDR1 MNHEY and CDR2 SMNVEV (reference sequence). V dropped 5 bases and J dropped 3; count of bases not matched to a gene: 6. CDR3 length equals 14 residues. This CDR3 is CASSPVGTDYGYTF. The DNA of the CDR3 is TGTGCCAGCAGTCCCGTCGGGACAGACTATGGCTACACCTTC.

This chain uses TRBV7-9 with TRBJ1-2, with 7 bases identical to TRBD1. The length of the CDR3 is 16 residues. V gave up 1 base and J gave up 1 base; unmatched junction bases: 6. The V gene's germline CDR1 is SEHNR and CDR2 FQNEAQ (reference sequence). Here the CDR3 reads CASSLGRDSFNYGYTF. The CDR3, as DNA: TGTGCCAGCAGCTTAGGCCGGGACAGCTTTAACTATGGCTACACCTTC.